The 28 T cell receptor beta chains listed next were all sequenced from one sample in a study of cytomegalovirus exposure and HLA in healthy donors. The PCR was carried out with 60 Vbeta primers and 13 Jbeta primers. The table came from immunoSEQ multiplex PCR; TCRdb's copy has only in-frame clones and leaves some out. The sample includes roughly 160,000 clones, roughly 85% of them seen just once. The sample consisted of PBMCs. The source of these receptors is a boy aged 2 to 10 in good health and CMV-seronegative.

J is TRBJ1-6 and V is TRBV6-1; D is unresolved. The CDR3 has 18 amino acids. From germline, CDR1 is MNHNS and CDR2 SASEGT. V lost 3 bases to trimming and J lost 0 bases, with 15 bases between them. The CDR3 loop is CASSERRLLGSYNSPLHF. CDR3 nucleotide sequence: TGTGCCAGCAGTGAGCGGAGACTCCTCGGCTCCTATAATTCACCCCTCCACTTT.

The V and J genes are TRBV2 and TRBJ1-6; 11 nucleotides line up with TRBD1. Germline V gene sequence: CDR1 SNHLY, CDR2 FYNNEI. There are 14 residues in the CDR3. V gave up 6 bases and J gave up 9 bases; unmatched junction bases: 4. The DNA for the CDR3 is TGTGCCAGCAGGCCGGGACAGGGGGGTTCACCCCTCCACTTT. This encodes CASRPGQGGSPLHF.

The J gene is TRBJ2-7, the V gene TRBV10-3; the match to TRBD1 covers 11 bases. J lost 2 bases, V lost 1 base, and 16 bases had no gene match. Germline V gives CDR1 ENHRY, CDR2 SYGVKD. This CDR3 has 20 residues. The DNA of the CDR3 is TGTGCCATCAGTGAGTTGGGGACAGGGGGTATAGGTGAATACACCTACGAGCAGTACTTC. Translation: CAISELGTGGIGEYTYEQYF.

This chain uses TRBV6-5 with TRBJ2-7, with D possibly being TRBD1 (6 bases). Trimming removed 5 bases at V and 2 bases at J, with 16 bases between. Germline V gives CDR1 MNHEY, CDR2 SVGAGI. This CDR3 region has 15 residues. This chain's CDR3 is CASSRPGTRAYEQYF. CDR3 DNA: TGTGCCAGCAGTCGACCCGGGACAAGAGCCTACGAGCAGTACTTC.

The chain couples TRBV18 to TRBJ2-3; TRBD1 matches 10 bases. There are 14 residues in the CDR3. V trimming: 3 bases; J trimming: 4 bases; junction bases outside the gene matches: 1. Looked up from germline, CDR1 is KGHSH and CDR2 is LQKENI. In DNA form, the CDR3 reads TGTGCCAGCTCACCCGGGACAGGGGCAGATACGCAGTATTTT. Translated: CASSPGTGADTQYF.

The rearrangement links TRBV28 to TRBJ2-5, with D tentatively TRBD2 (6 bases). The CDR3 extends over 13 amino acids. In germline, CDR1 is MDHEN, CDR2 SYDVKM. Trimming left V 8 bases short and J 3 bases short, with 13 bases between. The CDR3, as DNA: TGTGCCAGCGCAAGGGACTGGGAAGAGACCCAGTACTTC. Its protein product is CASARDWEETQYF.

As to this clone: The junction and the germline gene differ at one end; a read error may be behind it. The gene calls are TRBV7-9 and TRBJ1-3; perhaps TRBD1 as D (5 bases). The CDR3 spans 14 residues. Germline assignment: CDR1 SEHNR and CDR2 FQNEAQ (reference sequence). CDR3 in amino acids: CSSSFGDSLNTIYF. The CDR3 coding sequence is TGTTCCAGCAGCTTCGGAGACAGCTTAAACACCATATATTTT.

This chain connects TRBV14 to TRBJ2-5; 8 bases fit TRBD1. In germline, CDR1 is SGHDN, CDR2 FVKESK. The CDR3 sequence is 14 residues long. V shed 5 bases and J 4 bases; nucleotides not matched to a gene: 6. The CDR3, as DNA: TGTGCCAGCAGCGTCGACAGGGGACGAGAGACCCAGTACTTC. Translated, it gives CASSVDRGRETQYF.

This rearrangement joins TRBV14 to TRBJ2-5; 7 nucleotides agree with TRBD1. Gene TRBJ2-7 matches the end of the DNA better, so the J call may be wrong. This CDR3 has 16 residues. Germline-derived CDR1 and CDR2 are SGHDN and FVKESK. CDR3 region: CASSQDLQGKTYEQYF. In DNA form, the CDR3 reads TGTGCCAGCAGCCAAGATCTACAGGGGAAAACCTACGAGCAGTACTTC.

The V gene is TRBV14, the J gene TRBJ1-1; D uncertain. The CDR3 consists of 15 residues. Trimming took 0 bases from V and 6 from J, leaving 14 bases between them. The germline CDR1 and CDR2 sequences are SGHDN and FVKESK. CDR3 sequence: CASSQEPGTRAEAFF. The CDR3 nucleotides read TGTGCCAGCAGCCAAGAACCGGGAACGAGGGCTGAAGCTTTCTTT.

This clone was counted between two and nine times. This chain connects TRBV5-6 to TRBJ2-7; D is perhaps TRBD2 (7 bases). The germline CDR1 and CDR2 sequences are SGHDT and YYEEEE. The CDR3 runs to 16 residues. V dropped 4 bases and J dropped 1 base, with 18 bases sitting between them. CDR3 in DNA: TGTGCCAGCAGCGGGAGCAGGGGCGGGGGTTCCTACGAGCAGTACTTC. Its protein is CASSGSRGGGSYEQYF.

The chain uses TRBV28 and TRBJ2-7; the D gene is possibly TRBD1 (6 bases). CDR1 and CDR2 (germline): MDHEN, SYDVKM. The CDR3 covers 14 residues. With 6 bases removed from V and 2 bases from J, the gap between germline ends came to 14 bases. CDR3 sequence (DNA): TGTGCCAGCAGCCCGACAGGTTTCCCCTACGAGCAGTACTTC. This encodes CASSPTGFPYEQYF.

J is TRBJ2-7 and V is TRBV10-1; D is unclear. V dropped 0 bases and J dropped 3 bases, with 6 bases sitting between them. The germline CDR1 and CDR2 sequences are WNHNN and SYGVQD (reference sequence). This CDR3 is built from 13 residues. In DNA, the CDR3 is TGCGCCAGCAGTGAGTCCACGGTCTACGAGCAGTACTTC. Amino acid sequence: CASSESTVYEQYF.

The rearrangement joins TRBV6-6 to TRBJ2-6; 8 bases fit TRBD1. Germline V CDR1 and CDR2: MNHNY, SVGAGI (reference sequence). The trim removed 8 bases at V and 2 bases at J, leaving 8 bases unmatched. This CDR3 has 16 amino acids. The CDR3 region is CASGSGQGAGANVLTF. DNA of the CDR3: TGTGCCAGCGGATCCGGACAGGGAGCTGGGGCCAACGTCCTGACTTTC.

CDR3 coding DNA: TGTGCCAGCAGCTTAGCCTGGCCTAGCGGGGGGAGGCAGTTCTTC. It codes for CASSLAWPSGGRQFF. This chain connects TRBV7-6 to TRBJ2-1; 11 bases align to TRBD2. V lost 0 bases and J lost 12; bases outside the gene matches: 7. CDR1 and CDR2 from the germline V gene are SGHVS and FNYEAQ. The CDR3 totals 15 residues. Variable domain in full (rest from reference TRBV7-6 and TRBJ2-1): GAGVSQSPRYKVTKRGQDVALRCDPISGHVSLYWYRQALGQGPEFLTYFNYEAQQDKSGLPNDRFSAERPEGSISTLTIQRTEQRDSAMYRCASSLAWPSGGRQFFGPGTRLTVL.

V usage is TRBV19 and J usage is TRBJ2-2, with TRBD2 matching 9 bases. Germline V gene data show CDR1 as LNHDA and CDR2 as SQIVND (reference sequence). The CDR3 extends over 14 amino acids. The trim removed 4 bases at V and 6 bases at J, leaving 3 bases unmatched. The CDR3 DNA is TGTGCCAGTAGTAGGCGGGGGGGCCCCGGGGAGCTGTTTTTT. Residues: CASSRRGGPGELFF.

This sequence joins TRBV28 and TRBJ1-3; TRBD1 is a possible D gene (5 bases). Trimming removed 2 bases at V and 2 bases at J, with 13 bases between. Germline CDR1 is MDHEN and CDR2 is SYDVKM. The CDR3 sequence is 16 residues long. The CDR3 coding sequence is TGTGCCAGCAGTTTAGGCGGGGGGAAAACTGGAAACACCATATATTTT. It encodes CASSLGGGKTGNTIYF.

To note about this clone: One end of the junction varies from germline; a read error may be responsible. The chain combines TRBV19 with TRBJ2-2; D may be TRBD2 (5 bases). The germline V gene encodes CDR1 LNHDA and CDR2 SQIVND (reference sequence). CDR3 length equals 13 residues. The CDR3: CASSLPWTGEPFF. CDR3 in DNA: TGTGCCAGTTCCCTCCCGTGGACCGGGGAGCCGTTTTTT.

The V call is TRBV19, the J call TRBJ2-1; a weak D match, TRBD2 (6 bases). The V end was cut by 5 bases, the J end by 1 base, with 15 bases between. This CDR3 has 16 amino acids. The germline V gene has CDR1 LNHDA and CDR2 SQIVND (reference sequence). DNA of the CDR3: TGTGCCAGTAGTCCCACACTCGGAGGGTCCTACAATGAGCAGTTCTTC. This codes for CASSPTLGGSYNEQFF.

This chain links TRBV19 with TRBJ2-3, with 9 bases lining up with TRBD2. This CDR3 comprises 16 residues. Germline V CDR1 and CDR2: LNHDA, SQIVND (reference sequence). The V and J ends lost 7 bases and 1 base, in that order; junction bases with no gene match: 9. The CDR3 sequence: CASTNLWTSGTDTQYF. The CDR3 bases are TGTGCCAGTACCAATCTATGGACTAGCGGCACAGATACGCAGTATTTT.

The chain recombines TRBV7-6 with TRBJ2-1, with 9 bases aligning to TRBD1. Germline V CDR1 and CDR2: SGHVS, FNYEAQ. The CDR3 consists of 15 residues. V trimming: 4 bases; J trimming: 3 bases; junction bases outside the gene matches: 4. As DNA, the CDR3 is TGTGCCAGCAGCTCCGGGACAGGGCACTACAATGAGCAGTTCTTC. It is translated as CASSSGTGHYNEQFF.

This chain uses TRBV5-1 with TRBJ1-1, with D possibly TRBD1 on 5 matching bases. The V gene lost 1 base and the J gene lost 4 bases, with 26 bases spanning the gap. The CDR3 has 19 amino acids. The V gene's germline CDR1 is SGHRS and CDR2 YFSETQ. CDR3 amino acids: CASSLWGGGGGGYGTEAFF. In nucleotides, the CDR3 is TGCGCCAGCAGCTTGTGGGGGGGTGGCGGAGGTGGGTATGGCACTGAAGCTTTCTTT.

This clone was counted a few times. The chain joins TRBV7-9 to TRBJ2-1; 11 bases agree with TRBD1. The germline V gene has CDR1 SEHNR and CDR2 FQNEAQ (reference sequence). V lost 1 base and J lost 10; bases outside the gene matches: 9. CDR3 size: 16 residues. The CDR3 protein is CASSLGTGGVGGEQFF. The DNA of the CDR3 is TGTGCCAGCAGCTTAGGGACAGGGGGCGTCGGGGGGGAGCAGTTCTTC. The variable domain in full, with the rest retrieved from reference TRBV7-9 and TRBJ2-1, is DTGVSQNPRHKITKRGQNVTFRCDPISEHNRLYWYRQTLGQGPEFLTYFQNEAQLEKSRLLSDRFSAERPKGSFSTLEIQRTEQGDSAMYLCASSLGTGGVGGEQFFGPGTRLTVL.

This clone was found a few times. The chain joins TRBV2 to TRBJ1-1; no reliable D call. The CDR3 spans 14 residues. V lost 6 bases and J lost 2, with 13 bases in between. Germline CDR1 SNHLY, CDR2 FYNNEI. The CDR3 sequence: CASRVSELNTEAFF. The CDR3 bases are TGTGCCAGCAGAGTCTCGGAGCTCAACACTGAAGCTTTCTTT.

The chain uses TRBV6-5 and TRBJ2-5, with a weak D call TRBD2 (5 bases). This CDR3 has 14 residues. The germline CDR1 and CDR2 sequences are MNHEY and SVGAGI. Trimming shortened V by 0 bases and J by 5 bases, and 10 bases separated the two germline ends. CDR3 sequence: CASSYSGVGETQYF. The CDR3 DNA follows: TGTGCCAGCAGTTACTCCGGGGTAGGGGAGACCCAGTACTTC.

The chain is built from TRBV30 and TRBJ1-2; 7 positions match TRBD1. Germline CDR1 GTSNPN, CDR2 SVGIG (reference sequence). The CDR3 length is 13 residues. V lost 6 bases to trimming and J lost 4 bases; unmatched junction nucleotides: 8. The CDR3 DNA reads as TGTGCCTGTGAAGGACAGGAGACCTATGGCTACACCTTC. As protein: CACEGQETYGYTF. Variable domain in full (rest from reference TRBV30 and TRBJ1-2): SQTIHQWPATLVQPVGSPLSLECTVEGTSNPNLYWYRQAAGRGLQLLFYSVGIGQISSEVPQNLSASRPQDRQFILSSKKLLLSDSGFYLCACEGQETYGYTFGSGTRLTVV.

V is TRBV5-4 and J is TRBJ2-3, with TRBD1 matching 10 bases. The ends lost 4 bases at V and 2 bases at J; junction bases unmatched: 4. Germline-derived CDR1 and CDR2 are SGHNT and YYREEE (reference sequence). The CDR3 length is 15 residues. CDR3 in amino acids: CASSGDRGDTDTQYF. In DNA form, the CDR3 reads TGTGCCAGCAGCGGGGACAGGGGCGACACAGATACGCAGTATTTT.

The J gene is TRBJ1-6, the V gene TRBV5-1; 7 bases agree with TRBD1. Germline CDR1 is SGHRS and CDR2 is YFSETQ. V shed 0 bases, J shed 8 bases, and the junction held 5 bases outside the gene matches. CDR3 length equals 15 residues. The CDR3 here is CASSLGRQGDSPLHF. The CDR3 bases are TGCGCCAGCAGCTTGGGTAGACAGGGTGATTCACCCCTCCACTTT.